The present entry profiles one T cell receptor beta chain with its context. V lost 2 bases and J 13 bases, leaving 21 bases between the germline ends. The CDR3 consists of 14 residues. Per the germline V gene, CDR1 is LGHNA and CDR2 is YSLEER. The data were taken from a study of blood T cell repertoires in COVID-19. Study-level information: PBMCs, B-cell-depleted T cells, or T cells were the source of the cDNA or gDNA that made up the material.

The method was immunoSEQ multiplex PCR; TCRdb's version includes in-frame clones alone and lacks a portion of them. The table records approximately 150,000 clones, about 87% of them present only once. This clonotype was obtained from a man aged 55 to 70 with active or convalescent COVID-19. Material: peripheral blood. This chain connects TRBV4-3 to TRBJ2-7, with a possible D match to TRBD2 (5 bases). CDR3 sequence (DNA): TGCGCCAGCAGCCAACTTCTCCGAGACGGAGGATACTACTTC. Translation: CASSQLLRDGGYYF.